Each of the 5 T cell receptor beta chains below was sequenced from the same sample in a study of CD8 T cells in Susac syndrome. A quantity of about 0.45 to 1 ug RNA underwent reverse transcription using random hexamers. From the immunoSEQ multiplex PCR reads, TCRdb called clonotypes with MiXCR, one entry per CDR3 protein. Of under 300,000 distinct CDR3 sequences in the sample, 96% were seen once. The sequenced material came from CD4+ T cells from PBMCs. Source of these receptors: a human donor with Susac syndrome.

The chain joins TRBV6-2 or TRBV6-3 to TRBJ1-1, with D hard to call. Trimming cost V 7 bases and J 1 base, with 13 bases left between them. The length of the CDR3 is 14 residues. The germline V gene encodes CDR1 MNHEY and CDR2 SVGEGT. The CDR3 here is CASKWELRNTEAFF. CDR3 in DNA: TGTGCCAGCAAGTGGGAACTGCGGAACACTGAAGCTTTCTTT.

The chain has TRBV4-1 and TRBJ2-2; D call uncertain. The germline gives CDR1 MGHRA, CDR2 YSYEKL. CDR3 length: 18 amino acids. The V end was cut by 2 bases, the J end by 10 bases, with 26 bases between. CDR3 nucleotide sequence: TGCGCCAGCAGCCAATACCGTCCCGGAAAAGCCGAGAAGGAGGAGCTGTTTTTT. Amino acid sequence: CASSQYRPGKAEKEELFF.

This clonotype was seen once. The rearrangement uses TRBV4-1 and TRBJ2-7, with 10 bases fitting TRBD2. V lost 3 bases, J lost 5 bases, and 13 bases stayed unmatched. The germline V gene has CDR1 MGHRA and CDR2 YSYEKL. CDR3 size: 17 residues. CDR3 nucleotide sequence: TGCGCCAGCAGCCAGCGACATGTGGGACTAGCGAGCCACGAGCAGTACTTC. This encodes CASSQRHVGLASHEQYF.

V is TRBV6-2 or TRBV6-3 and J is TRBJ2-7, with 10 nucleotides matching TRBD1. CDR3 length: 15 amino acids. Germline CDR1 reads MNHEY; CDR2 reads SVGEGT. With V trimmed by 5 bases and J by 7 bases, 11 bases remained unmatched. In DNA, the CDR3 is TGTGCCAGCAGTAGACCCCGACAGGGGGCGGGTGAGCAGTACTTC. Its translation: CASSRPRQGAGEQYF.

The chain is built from TRBV20-1 and TRBJ2-1; possibly TRBD1 for D (6 bases). The CDR3 is made up of 14 amino acids. The germline V and J ends were trimmed by 4 bases and 11 bases, with 21 bases remaining between them. From germline, CDR1 is DFQATT and CDR2 SNEGSKA (reference sequence). CDR3 bases: TGCAGTGCTAAAGATGACAGGACGCTAGGGAAGCAGTTCTTC. Its translation: CSAKDDRTLGKQFF.